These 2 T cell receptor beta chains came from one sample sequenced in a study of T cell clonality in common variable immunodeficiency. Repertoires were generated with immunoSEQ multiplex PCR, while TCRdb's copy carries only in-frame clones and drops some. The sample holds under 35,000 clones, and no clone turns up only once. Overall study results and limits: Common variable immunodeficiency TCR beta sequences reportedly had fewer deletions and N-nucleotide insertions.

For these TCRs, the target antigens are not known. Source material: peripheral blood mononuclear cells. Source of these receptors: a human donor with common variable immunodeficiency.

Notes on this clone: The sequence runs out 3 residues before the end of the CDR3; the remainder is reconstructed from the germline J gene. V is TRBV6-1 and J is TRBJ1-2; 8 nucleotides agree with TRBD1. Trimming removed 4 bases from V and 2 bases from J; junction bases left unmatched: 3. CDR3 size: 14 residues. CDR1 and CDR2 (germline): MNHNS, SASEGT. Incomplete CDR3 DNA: TGTGCCAGCAGTGGGGACAGGAGGAACTATGGC. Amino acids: CASSGDRRNYG. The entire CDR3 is CASSGDRRNYGYTF.

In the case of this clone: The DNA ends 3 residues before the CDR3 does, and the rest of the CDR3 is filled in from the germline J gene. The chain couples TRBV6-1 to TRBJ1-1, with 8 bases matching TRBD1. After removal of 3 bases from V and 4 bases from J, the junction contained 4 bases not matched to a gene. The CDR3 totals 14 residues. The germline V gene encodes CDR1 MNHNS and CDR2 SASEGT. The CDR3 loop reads CASSDTGGTTEAFF. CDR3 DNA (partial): TGTGCCAGCAGTGATACAGGGGGTACCACTGAA.